These 22 T cell receptor beta chains originate from one sample sequenced in a study of shared clonotypes between healthy human individuals. Only in-frame clones appear in the TCRdb table, and some are missing; sequencing was by immunoSEQ multiplex PCR. The table records millions of clones, 85% to 95% of them present only once. Sequencing used naive CD4+ T cells sorted from blood. Documented subset: CD45RA+ positively selected. The receptors originated from a man aged 18-30 years in good health.

The chain joins TRBV6-5 to TRBJ2-7; a possible D gene is TRBD1 (6 bases). The CDR3 is 13 residues long. V was clipped by 7 bases and J by 4 bases, with 14 bases between them. Germline values: CDR1 MNHEY, CDR2 SVGAGI. DNA for the CDR3: TGTGCCAGCACCGGGACATGGGCGTACGAGCAGTACTTC. Residues: CASTGTWAYEQYF.

Points on this clone: Other DNA sequences in the same sample also yield this CDR3. The V gene is TRBV7-2, the J gene TRBJ2-7; D is uncertain. Trimming took off 2 bases at V and 4 bases at J, with 6 bases between the two ends. This CDR3 comprises 12 residues. Germline-derived CDR1 and CDR2 are SGHTA and FQGNSA. The CDR3 spells CASSLNRYEQYF. As DNA, the CDR3 is TGTGCCAGCAGCTTAAATAGGTACGAGCAGTACTTC.

This chain links TRBV7-9 with TRBJ2-3; 15 bases are shared with TRBD2. CDR3 length: 17 amino acids. From germline, CDR1 is SEHNR and CDR2 FQNEAQ (reference sequence). J lost 3 bases, V lost 4 bases, and 5 bases had no gene match. CDR3 loop: CASSSTGTSGGTDTQYF. Written as DNA, the CDR3 is TGTGCCAGCAGCTCAACCGGGACTAGCGGGGGGACAGATACGCAGTATTTT.

The CDR3 region is CASSLEGAPGGGTEAFF. In DNA form, the CDR3 reads TGCGCCAGCAGCTTGGAAGGGGCCCCGGGGGGAGGCACTGAAGCTTTCTTT. The chain is built from TRBV5-1 and TRBJ1-1; weak D call: TRBD1 (5 bases). The CDR3 sequence is 17 residues long. Germline V gene data show CDR1 as SGHRS and CDR2 as YFSETQ. V was trimmed by 0 bases and J by 4 bases, leaving 19 bases between them.

The chain combines TRBV29-1 with TRBJ2-1; 9 nucleotides agree with TRBD2. Germline loops: CDR1 SQVTM, CDR2 ANQGSEA. This CDR3 has 13 residues. The ends lost 7 bases at V and 9 bases at J; junction bases unmatched: 10. The CDR3 spells CSEREAVDGEQFF. The CDR3 DNA reads as TGCAGCGAGCGGGAGGCGGTCGACGGTGAGCAGTTCTTC.

This clone showed up just once. Other DNA sequences in this sample translate to the same CDR3. This chain uses TRBV18 with TRBJ2-5; unclear D gene. The germline CDR1 and CDR2 sequences are KGHSH and LQKENI. Trimming took 3 bases from V and 5 from J, leaving 4 bases between them. The CDR3 loop spans 11 amino acids. DNA for the CDR3: TGTGCCAGCTCACCGATGGAGACCCAGTACTTC. Translating gives CASSPMETQYF.

This chain uses TRBV4-1 with TRBJ1-1, with D maybe TRBD1 (5 bases). Trimming pared 2 bases from V and 6 bases from J, leaving 13 bases between. CDR1 MGHRA and CDR2 YSYEKL come from the germline V gene. This CDR3 is built from 14 residues. The CDR3 DNA is TGCGCCAGCAGCCAAAAACAGGCGGGGGCTGAAGCTTTCTTT. Translated: CASSQKQAGAEAFF.

The chain joins TRBV7-2 to TRBJ2-1, with D tentatively TRBD2 (5 bases). V lost 2 bases to trimming and J lost 0 bases, with 11 bases between them. The V gene's germline CDR1 is SGHTA and CDR2 FQGNSA. The CDR3 covers 16 residues. CDR3 region: CASSLSGANSYNEQFF. The CDR3 nucleotides are TGTGCCAGCAGCTTAAGCGGAGCGAACTCCTACAATGAGCAGTTCTTC.

This chain joins TRBV11-2 and TRBJ1-2; perhaps TRBD1 as D (5 bases). V was pared by 0 bases and J by 12 bases, with 20 bases between. This CDR3 has 15 amino acids. Germline V gives CDR1 SGHAT, CDR2 FQNNGV. CDR3 in amino acids: CASSLDSRDWTKDTF. As DNA, the CDR3 is TGTGCCAGCAGCTTAGATAGTCGGGACTGGACAAAGGACACCTTC.

The V and J genes are TRBV30 and TRBJ2-3; D is undetermined. Looked up from germline, CDR1 is GTSNPN and CDR2 is SVGIG (reference sequence). V lost 4 bases to trimming and J lost 0 bases, with 8 bases between them. The CDR3 covers 13 residues. This CDR3 reads CAWNTRSTDTQYF. CDR3 nucleotide sequence: TGTGCCTGGAATACAAGGAGCACAGATACGCAGTATTTT. Together with reference TRBV30 and TRBJ2-3, the CDR3 gives the full variable domain: SQTIHQWPATLVQPVGSPLSLECTVEGTSNPNLYWYRQAAGRGLQLLFYSVGIGQISSEVPQNLSASRPQDRQFILSSKKLLLSDSGFYLCAWNTRSTDTQYFGPGTRLTVL.

On this clone: This sample includes further DNA sequences coding for the same CDR3. The J gene is TRBJ1-1, the V gene TRBV5-4, with TRBD1 matching 7 bases. V lost 4 bases and J lost 0; bases outside the gene matches: 3. Germline CDR1 reads SGHNT; CDR2 reads YYREEE (reference sequence). This CDR3 is built from 14 residues. The CDR3 coding sequence is TGTGCCAGCAGCCTGGACAGGTTGAACACTGAAGCTTTCTTT. This gives the protein CASSLDRLNTEAFF.

CDR3 in amino acids: CASSIQPPGLAKTYEQYF. CDR3 DNA: TGCGCCAGCAGCATACAGCCTCCGGGACTAGCGAAGACCTACGAGCAGTACTTC. The gene calls are TRBV5-1 and TRBJ2-7, with 10 bases lining up with TRBD2. Germline-derived CDR1 and CDR2 are SGHRS and YFSETQ. The CDR3 has 18 amino acids. With V trimmed by 4 bases and J by 2 bases, 15 bases remained unmatched.

About this clone itself: The identical CDR3 is also encoded by other nucleotide sequences in the sample. The CDR3 loop is CASSRAYGYTF. The DNA for the CDR3 is TGTGCCAGTAGTCGAGCTTATGGCTACACCTTC. The V call is TRBV19, the J call TRBJ1-2, with unresolved D. The CDR3 contains 11 residues. V was shortened by 5 bases and J by 5 bases, with 6 bases between the two germline ends. Germline loops: CDR1 LNHDA, CDR2 SQIVND (reference sequence).

The chain recombines TRBV2 with TRBJ2-7; either TRBD1 or TRBD2 may fit D (6 bases each). This CDR3 is built from 14 residues. Per the germline V gene, CDR1 is SNHLY and CDR2 is FYNNEI. V lost 10 bases and J 4 bases, leaving 20 bases between the germline ends. CDR3 sequence reads: CATVSSGAGYEQYF. As DNA, the CDR3 is TGTGCCACCGTCTCTTCGGGGGCCGGGTACGAGCAGTACTTC.

The count of this clone is one. The genes are TRBV15 and TRBJ1-3; D ambiguous. V was clipped by 3 bases and J by 4 bases, with 13 bases between them. This CDR3 contains 15 residues. Germline lookup yields CDR1 LNHNV and CDR2 YYDKDF (reference sequence). Written as DNA, the CDR3 is TGTGCCACCAGCAGCTCAGCTTACCCGGGAAACACCATATATTTT. This sequence encodes CATSSSAYPGNTIYF.

The J gene is TRBJ2-7, the V gene TRBV29-1, with 8 nucleotides matching TRBD1. Germline lookup yields CDR1 SQVTM and CDR2 ANQGSEA. The CDR3 spans 13 residues. Germline trimming cut 5 bases from V and 3 bases from J; bases unmatched to any gene: 6. The CDR3 DNA follows: TGCAGCGTTCGCGGACAGGGATTCTACGAGCAGTACTTC. Its translation is CSVRGQGFYEQYF.

J is TRBJ1-1 and V is TRBV7-2; D remains ambiguous. This CDR3 is 14 amino acids long. CDR1 SGHTA and CDR2 FQGNSA come from the germline V gene. The germline V and J ends were trimmed by 1 base and 4 bases, with 10 bases remaining between them. CDR3 bases: TGTGCCAGCAGCTTAGGGTGGGTCGGCACTGAAGCTTTCTTT. Amino acids: CASSLGWVGTEAFF.

CDR3 bases: TGCGCCAGCAGCTTGACGGGGGGCAATCCCGAGCAGTACTTC. Amino acid sequence: CASSLTGGNPEQYF. The chain couples TRBV5-1 to TRBJ2-7; the D gene is possibly TRBD2 (7 bases). This CDR3 is built from 14 residues. V was pared by 1 base and J by 6 bases, with 14 bases between. Germline V gene data show CDR1 as SGHRS and CDR2 as YFSETQ.

This clone occurred a few times. Here the CDR3 reads CASSQTQRGVDTQYF. The CDR3 DNA sequence: TGCGCCAGCAGCCAAACCCAAAGAGGGGTAGATACGCAGTATTTT. V and J are TRBV4-3 and TRBJ2-3; D is perhaps TRBD1 or TRBD2 (5 bases each). The germline gives CDR1 LGHNA, CDR2 YSLEER. Trimming stripped 2 bases from V and 5 bases from J, with 14 bases between. The CDR3 sequence is 15 residues long.

The rearrangement links TRBV5-6 to TRBJ1-1; D gene uncertain. V shed 1 base and J shed 4 bases, with 8 bases lying between them. The CDR3 sequence is 13 residues long. The germline gives CDR1 SGHDT, CDR2 YYEEEE. CDR3 nucleotides: TGTGCCAGCAGCTTGTTAAAGGGCACTGAAGCTTTCTTT. This codes for CASSLLKGTEAFF.

The chain is built from TRBV7-9 and TRBJ1-4, with a possible D match to TRBD1 (5 bases). This CDR3 is built from 12 residues. The germline V gene encodes CDR1 SEHNR and CDR2 FQNEAQ (reference sequence). V dropped 4 bases and J dropped 5 bases, with 5 bases sitting between them. The CDR3, as DNA: TGTGCCAGCAGCTACAGGAATGAAAAACTGTTTTTT. It translates to CASSYRNEKLFF. Drawing the rest from reference TRBV7-9 and TRBJ1-4, the complete variable domain is DTGVSQNPRHKITKRGQNVTFRCDPISEHNRLYWYRQTLGQGPEFLTYFQNEAQLEKSRLLSDRFSAERPKGSFSTLEIQRTEQGDSAMYLCASSYRNEKLFFGSGTQLSVL.

On this clone: The same CDR3 also results from other DNA sequences found in this sample. V and J are TRBV6-6 and TRBJ1-5; no clear D gene. V dropped 2 bases and J dropped 5 bases, with 4 bases sitting between them. The germline V gene encodes CDR1 MNHNY and CDR2 SVGAGI (reference sequence). The CDR3 is 12 residues long. This chain's CDR3 is CASSYPDQPQHF. Written as DNA, the CDR3 is TGTGCCAGCAGTTACCCTGATCAGCCCCAGCATTTT.